This T cell receptor (beta chain) was documented in a study of blood T cell repertoires in COVID-19. TCRdb's copy holds only in-frame clones and misses some; the assay was immunoSEQ multiplex PCR. Of a few hundred thousand clones in the sample, around 81% are singletons; the top ten hold roughly 7%. This CDR3 spans 12 amino acids. Germline V gene lookup returns CDR1 KGHSH and CDR2 LQKENI. The V gene lost 3 bases and the J gene lost 4 bases, with 7 bases spanning the gap. The material sequenced was peripheral blood. This clonotype originated in a woman in her 70s with acute or convalescent COVID-19. The V call is TRBV18, the J call TRBJ2-7; D may be TRBD2 (6 bases). CDR3 loop: CASSPGGYEQYF. CDR3 DNA sequence: TGTGCCAGCTCACCCGGAGGGTACGAGCAGTACTTC. The variable domain in full, completed from reference TRBV18 and TRBJ2-7, reads NAGVMQNPRHLVRRRGQEARLRCSPMKGHSHVYWYRQLPEEGLKFMVYLQKENIIDESGMPKERFSAEFPKEGPSILRIQQVVRGDSAAYFCASSPGGYEQYFGPGTRLTVT.